The T cell receptor beta chain under discussion was sequenced for a study of blood T cell repertoires in COVID-19. Study details: The United States, Italy and Spain were the sources of the acute and convalescent COVID-19 samples. T cells, B-cell-depleted T cells, or PBMCs provided the cDNA or gDNA that served as material.

As handled by the study authors: Amplified reference gene primers provided the basis for estimating nucleated cell counts. Some clones are missing from TCRdb's copy, which holds only in-frame ones; the method was immunoSEQ multiplex PCR. V and J calls and clone size are given by that table; D and trimming were obtained from the DNA. The sample has 80,000 to 100,000 clones; approximately 72% are singletons. The CDR3 consists of 15 residues. The junction had 7 bases not matched to a gene; V was cut back by 5 bases and J by 5 bases. Germline V gene sequence: CDR1 KGHSH, CDR2 LQKENI. The TCR sequence derives from a man between 70 and 80 years old with acute or convalescent COVID-19. The J gene is TRBJ2-5, the V gene TRBV18; 11 bases line up with TRBD1. Input material: peripheral blood. CDR3 region: CASSIGQGASETQYF. The DNA for the CDR3 is TGTGCCAGCTCAATTGGACAGGGGGCTTCGGAGACCCAGTACTTC.